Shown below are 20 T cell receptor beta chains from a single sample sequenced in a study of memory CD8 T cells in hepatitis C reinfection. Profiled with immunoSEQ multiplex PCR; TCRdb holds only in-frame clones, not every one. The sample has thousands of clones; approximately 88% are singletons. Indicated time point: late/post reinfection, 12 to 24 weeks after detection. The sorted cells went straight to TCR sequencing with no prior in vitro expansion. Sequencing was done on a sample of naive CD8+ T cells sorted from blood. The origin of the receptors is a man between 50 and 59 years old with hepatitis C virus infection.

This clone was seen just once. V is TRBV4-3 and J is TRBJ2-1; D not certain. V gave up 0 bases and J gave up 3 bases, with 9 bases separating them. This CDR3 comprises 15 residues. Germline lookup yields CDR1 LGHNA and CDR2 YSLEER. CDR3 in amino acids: CASSQDTIIYNEQFF. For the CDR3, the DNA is TGCGCCAGCAGCCAAGATACTATCATCTACAATGAGCAGTTCTTC.

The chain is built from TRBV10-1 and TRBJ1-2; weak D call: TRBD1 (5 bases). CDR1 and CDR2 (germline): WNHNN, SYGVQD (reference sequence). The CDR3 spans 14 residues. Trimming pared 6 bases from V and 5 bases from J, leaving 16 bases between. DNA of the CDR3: TGCGCCAGCAGCAGGGTTCCGGTCCTTTATGGCTACACCTTC. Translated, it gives CASSRVPVLYGYTF.

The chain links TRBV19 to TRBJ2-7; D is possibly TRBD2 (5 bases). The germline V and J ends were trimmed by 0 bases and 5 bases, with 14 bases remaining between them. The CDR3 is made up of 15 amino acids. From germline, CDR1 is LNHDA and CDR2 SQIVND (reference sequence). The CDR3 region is CASSIELGDRNEQYF. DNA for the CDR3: TGTGCCAGTAGTATAGAACTGGGAGATAGGAACGAGCAGTACTTC. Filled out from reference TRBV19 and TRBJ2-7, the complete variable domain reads DGGITQSPKYLFRKEGQNVTLSCEQNLNHDAMYWYRQDPGQGLRLIYYSQIVNDFQKGDIAEGYSVSREKKESFPLTVTSAQKNPTAFYLCASSIELGDRNEQYFGPGTRLTVT.

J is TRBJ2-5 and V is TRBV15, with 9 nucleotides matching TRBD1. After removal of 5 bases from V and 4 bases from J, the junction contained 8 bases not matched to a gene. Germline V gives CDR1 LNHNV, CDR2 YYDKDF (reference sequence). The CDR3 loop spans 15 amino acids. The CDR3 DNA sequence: TGTGCCACCAGCGAACAGGGGGCGAGGCGAGAGACCCAGTACTTC. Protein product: CATSEQGARRETQYF.

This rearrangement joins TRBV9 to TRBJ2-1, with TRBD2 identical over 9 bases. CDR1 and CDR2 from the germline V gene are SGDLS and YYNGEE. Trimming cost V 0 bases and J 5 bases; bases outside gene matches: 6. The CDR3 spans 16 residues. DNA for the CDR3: TGTGCCAGCAGCGTAGTCGTAGCGGGGGTAGACAATGAGCAGTTCTTC. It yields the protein CASSVVVAGVDNEQFF. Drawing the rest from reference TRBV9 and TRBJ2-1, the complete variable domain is DSGVTQTPKHLITATGQRVTLRCSPRSGDLSVYWYQQSLDQGLQFLIQYYNGEERAKGNILERFSAQQFPDLHSELNLSSLELGDSALYFCASSVVVAGVDNEQFFGPGTRLTVL.

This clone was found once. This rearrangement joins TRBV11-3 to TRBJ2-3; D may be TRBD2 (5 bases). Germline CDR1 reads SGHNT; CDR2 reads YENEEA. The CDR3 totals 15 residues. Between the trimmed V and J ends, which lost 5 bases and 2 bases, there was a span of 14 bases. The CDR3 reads CASSLDYSLTDTQYF. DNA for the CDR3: TGTGCCAGCAGCCTTGACTACTCCCTCACAGATACGCAGTATTTT.

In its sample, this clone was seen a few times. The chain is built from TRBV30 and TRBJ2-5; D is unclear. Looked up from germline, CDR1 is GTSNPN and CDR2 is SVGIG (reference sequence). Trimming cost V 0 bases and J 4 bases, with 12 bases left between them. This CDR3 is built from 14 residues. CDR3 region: CAWSVLDGRETQYF. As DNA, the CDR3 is TGTGCCTGGAGTGTTCTAGATGGCAGAGAGACCCAGTACTTC.

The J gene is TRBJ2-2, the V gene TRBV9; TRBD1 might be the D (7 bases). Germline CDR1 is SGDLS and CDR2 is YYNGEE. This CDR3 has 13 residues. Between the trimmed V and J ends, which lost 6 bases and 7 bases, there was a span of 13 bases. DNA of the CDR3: TGTGCCAGCAAGGAGGGGGCGGGCGGGGAGCTGTTTTTT. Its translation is CASKEGAGGELFF.

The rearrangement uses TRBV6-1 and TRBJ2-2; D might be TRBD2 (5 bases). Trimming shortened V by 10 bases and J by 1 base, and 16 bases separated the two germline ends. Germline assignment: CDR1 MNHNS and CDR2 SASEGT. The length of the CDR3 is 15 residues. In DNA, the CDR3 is TGTGCCACATGGGCCCGGGGTGGGAACACCGGGGAGCTGTTTTTT. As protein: CATWARGGNTGELFF.

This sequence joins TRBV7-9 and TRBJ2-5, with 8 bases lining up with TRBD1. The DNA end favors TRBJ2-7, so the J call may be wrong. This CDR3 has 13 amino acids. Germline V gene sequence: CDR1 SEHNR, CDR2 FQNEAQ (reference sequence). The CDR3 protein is CASSYQGAHEQYF. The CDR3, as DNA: TGTGCCAGCAGTTATCAGGGGGCCCACGAGCAGTACTTC.

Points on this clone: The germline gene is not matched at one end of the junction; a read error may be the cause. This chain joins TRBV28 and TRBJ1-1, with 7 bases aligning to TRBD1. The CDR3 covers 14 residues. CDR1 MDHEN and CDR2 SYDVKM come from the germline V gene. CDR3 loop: CASSLTGVKTEAFF. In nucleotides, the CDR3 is TGTGCCAGCAGTCTTACAGGGGTGAAAACTGAAGCTTTCTTT. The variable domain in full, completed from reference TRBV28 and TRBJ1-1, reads DVKVTQSSRYLVKRTGEKVFLECVQDMDHENMFWYRQDPGLGLRLIYFSYDVKMKEKGDIPEGYSVSREKKERFSLILESASTNQTSMYLCASSLTGVKTEAFFGQGTRLTVV.

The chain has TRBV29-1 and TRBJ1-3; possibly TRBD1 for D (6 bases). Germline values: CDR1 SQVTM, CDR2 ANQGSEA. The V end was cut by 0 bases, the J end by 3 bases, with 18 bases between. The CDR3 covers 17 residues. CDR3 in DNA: TGCAGCGTTGAAGATGGAGCCCGCGCAGGGGTTGGAAACACCATATATTTT. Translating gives CSVEDGARAGVGNTIYF.

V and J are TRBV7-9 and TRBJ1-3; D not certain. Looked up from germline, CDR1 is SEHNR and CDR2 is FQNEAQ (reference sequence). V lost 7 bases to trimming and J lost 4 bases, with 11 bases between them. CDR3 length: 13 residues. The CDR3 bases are TGTGCCAGCACCCTTCCGAGGGGAAACACCATATATTTT. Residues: CASTLPRGNTIYF.

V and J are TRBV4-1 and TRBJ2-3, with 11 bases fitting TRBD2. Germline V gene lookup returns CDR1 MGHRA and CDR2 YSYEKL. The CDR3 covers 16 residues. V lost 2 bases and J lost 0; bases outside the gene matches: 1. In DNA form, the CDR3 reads TGCGCCAGCAGCCAAAGGACTAGCGGGAGCACAGATACGCAGTATTTT. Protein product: CASSQRTSGSTDTQYF.

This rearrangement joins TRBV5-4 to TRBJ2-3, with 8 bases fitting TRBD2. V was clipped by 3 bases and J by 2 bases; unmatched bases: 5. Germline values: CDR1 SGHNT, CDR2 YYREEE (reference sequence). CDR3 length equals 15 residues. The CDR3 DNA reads TGTGCCAGCAGCTCATTTAGCGGGGACACAGATACGCAGTATTTT. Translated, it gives CASSSFSGDTDTQYF.

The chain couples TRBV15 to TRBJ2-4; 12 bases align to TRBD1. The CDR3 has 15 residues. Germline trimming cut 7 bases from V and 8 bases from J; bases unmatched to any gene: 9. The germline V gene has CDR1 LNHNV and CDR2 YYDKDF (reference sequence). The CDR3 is CATTRDRGHVDIQYF. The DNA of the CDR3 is TGTGCCACCACCAGGGACAGGGGGCATGTAGACATTCAGTACTTC.

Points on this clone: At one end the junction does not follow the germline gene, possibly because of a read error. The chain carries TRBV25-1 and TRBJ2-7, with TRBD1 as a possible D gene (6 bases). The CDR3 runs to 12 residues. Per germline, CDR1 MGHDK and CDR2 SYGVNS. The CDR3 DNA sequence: TGTGCCAGCAGTGACCTAATCGGGGACACGTTCTTC. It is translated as CASSDLIGDTFF.

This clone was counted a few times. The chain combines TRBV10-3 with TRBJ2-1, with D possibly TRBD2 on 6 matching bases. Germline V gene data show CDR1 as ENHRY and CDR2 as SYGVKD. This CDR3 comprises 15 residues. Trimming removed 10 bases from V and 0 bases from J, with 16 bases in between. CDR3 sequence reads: CATKDSGDSYNEQFF. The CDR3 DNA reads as TGTGCCACCAAAGATAGCGGAGACTCCTACAATGAGCAGTTCTTC.

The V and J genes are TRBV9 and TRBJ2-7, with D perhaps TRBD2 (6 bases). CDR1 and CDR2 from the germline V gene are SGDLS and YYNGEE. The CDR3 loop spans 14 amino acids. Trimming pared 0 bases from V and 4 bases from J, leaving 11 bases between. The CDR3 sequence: CASSVAGESYEQYF. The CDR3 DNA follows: TGTGCCAGCAGCGTAGCGGGAGAGAGTTACGAGCAGTACTTC.

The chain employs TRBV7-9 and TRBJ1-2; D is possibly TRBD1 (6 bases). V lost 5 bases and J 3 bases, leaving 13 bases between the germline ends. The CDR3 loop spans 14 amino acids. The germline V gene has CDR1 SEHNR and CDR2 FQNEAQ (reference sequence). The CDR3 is CASSEEYRDYGYTF. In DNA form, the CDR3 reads TGTGCCAGCAGCGAAGAGTACAGGGACTATGGCTACACCTTC.